A selection of T cell receptor beta chains follows, all from one sample in a study of T-cell memory formation after mild COVID-19. Each CDR3 protein is one row after TCRdb ran MiXCR on the 5' RACE reads. The sample records 250,000 to 300,000 distinct CDR3 sequences, roughly 17% being singletons. The sequenced sample was PBMCs or a T cell subset sorted from them (not recorded which). The receptors stem from a man aged 18 to 29 who had mild COVID-19 (a few samples of this study predate the infection). Cell type and time point are not known. Both conserved end residues are part of each CDR3. The D gene is left open where the match is weak. Part of the rows lack a size; the others show once, few, many or a class for expanded clones.

d_gene,v_gene,abundance,j_gene,CDR3nt,CDR3aa
-,TRBV20-1,-,TRBJ2-5,TGCAGTGCTAGAGATTGGCCTCAAGAGACCCAGTACTTC,CSARDWPQETQYF
-,TRBV20-1,-,TRBJ2-2,TGCAGTGCGGCCCGGGGGGCCGACGGGGAGCTGTTTTTT,CSAARGADGELFF
TRBD1,TRBV5-5,-,TRBJ2-3,TGTGCCAGCAGCTTCGGGGACAGGGGCACAGATACGCAGTATTTT,CASSFGDRGTDTQYF
TRBD2,TRBV28,few,TRBJ2-5,TGTGCCACCCGCCCGGCTAGCGGGGGGCAAGAGACCCAGTACTTC,CATRPASGGQETQYF
TRBD2,TRBV5-1,few,TRBJ2-1,TGCGCCAGCAGCTTGGGGACTAGTCTGGGCAATGAGCAGTTCTTC,CASSLGTSLGNEQFF
-,TRBV4-2,few,TRBJ1-1,TGTGCCAGCAGCCAAGAATGGTCAGCGAACACTGAAGCTTTCTTT,CASSQEWSANTEAFF
-,TRBV29-1,few,TRBJ2-3,TGCAGCGTTGGGCAGGGCACAGATACGCAGTATTTT,CSVGQGTDTQYF
TRBD1,TRBV5-1,-,TRBJ2-7,TGCGCCAGCAGCTATGACAGGGAAAACGAGCAGTACTTC,CASSYDRENEQYF
-,TRBV5-1,few,TRBJ2-1,TGCGCCAGCAGCTTGGGTAGTCAGAACAATGAGCAGTTCTTC,CASSLGSQNNEQFF
-,TRBV7-6,few,TRBJ2-3,TGTGCCAGCAGCTTCCTATTCGGTACGCAGTATTTT,CASSFLFGTQYF
TRBD1,TRBV10-3,-,TRBJ2-7,TGTGCCGTCTCCGGGACAGGGGTTCCCTACGAGCAGTACTTC,CAVSGTGVPYEQYF
TRBD1,TRBV6-5,-,TRBJ2-1,TGTGCCAGCAGGGGACAGGGGAAAGTAAATGAGCAGTTCTTC,CASRGQGKVNEQFF
-,TRBV2,few,TRBJ1-2,TGTGCCAGCAGTGTTGGTCCTTCAGGCCATGGCTACACCTTC,CASSVGPSGHGYTF
-,TRBV5-4,many,TRBJ2-7,TGTGCCAGCAGCCAAGTCGGTTCCTACGAGCAGTACTTC,CASSQVGSYEQYF
-,TRBV3-1,few,TRBJ1-1,TGTGCCAGCAGCCAAGAAGGGCTCGCGGCAGGGAACACTGAAGCTTTCTTT,CASSQEGLAAGNTEAFF
TRBD1,TRBV18,few,TRBJ1-6,TGTGCCAGCTCACCGGGACAGGGGCTTTCACCCCTCCACTTT,CASSPGQGLSPLHF
-,TRBV12-3/TRBV12-4,-,TRBJ1-6,TGTGCCAGCAGGCCACAGGCGAATAATTCACCCCTCCACTTT,CASRPQANNSPLHF
-,TRBV12-3/TRBV12-4,few,TRBJ1-1,TGTGCCAGCAGTTTCGGTAGCACTGAAGCTTTCTTT,CASSFGSTEAFF
-,TRBV10-3,many,TRBJ2-1,TGTGCCATCAGTGACTTCGGGCAGGGCTCCTACAATGAGCAGTTCTTC,CAISDFGQGSYNEQFF
-,TRBV27,-,TRBJ2-2,TGTGCCAGCAAGAGAGACAGGCCGATTAGAACCGGGGAGCTGTTTTTT,CASKRDRPIRTGELFF
-,TRBV4-3,-,TRBJ2-3,TGCGCCAGCAGCCCAGGGACGTCGGCGGTTGATACGCAGTATTTT,CASSPGTSAVDTQYF
TRBD1,TRBV5-5,few,TRBJ2-7,TGTGCCAGCAGCCCGACAGGGGGAGGACTCTACGAGCAGTACTTC,CASSPTGGGLYEQYF
-,TRBV12-3/TRBV12-4,many,TRBJ2-3,TGTGCCAGCAGTTTATCCGGAAGCACAGATACGCAGTATTTT,CASSLSGSTDTQYF
-,TRBV2,-,TRBJ2-3,TGTGCCAGCAGTGAAGGATTTTCGGCCGGGTCCTCTAGCACAGATACGCAGTATTTT,CASSEGFSAGSSSTDTQYF
-,TRBV30,-,TRBJ2-3,TGTGCCTGGAGCCGCGGTGTGACCAGGGCCGCGGATACGCAGTATTTT,CAWSRGVTRAADTQYF
-,TRBV4-1,few,TRBJ1-3,TGCGCCAGCAGCCAAGATGGGGGCGGCGCCTCTGGAAACACCATATATTTT,CASSQDGGGASGNTIYF
-,TRBV9,few,TRBJ2-3,TGTGCCAGCAGTGAAACCCCGGGGATGACTAGCACAGATACGCAGTATTTT,CASSETPGMTSTDTQYF
TRBD2,TRBV20-1,once,TRBJ2-1,TGCAGTGCTAGAGGGGAGGGGTTTATAGATGAGCAGTTCTTC,CSARGEGFIDEQFF